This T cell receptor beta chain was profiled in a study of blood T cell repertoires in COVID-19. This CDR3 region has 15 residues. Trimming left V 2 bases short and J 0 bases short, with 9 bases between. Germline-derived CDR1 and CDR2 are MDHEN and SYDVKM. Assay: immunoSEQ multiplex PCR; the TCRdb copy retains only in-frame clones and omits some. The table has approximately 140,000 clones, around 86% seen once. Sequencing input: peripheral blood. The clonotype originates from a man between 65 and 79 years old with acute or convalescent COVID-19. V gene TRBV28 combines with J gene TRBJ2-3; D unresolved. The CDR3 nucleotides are TGTGCCAGCAGTTTACCGACTCCCAGCACAGATACGCAGTATTTT. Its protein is CASSLPTPSTDTQYF.